This T cell receptor beta chain was observed in a study of identifying expanded T cells in peripheral blood. Findings and caveats of the study: Variance in clone template counts between approximately two-week samples significantly increased with total template count across all healthy donors. Technical replicates showed about 1.2 changed clones; two weeks 15 to 20; four weeks 19.

Using immunoSEQ multiplex PCR, the repertoire was profiled, and TCRdb retains in-frame clones only, with some absent. The sample lists over 90,000 clones, approximately 89% occurring once. Note on this clone: Its antigen remains unknown.

Healthy donors had no documented immune events, such as infections, while sampled. This receptor was taken from a person aged 18 to 75 in good health. The material sequenced was blood.

The CDR3, as DNA: TGTGCCAGCAGCTTAAACTCTGGAAACACCATATATTTT. This translates into CASSLNSGNTIYF. The chain is built from TRBV7-2 and TRBJ1-3; the D is unclear. This CDR3 is built from 13 residues. Between the trimmed V and J ends, which lost 2 bases and 0 bases, there was a span of 2 bases. CDR1 and CDR2 from the germline V gene are SGHTA and FQGNSA.